The subject of this entry is one T cell receptor (beta chain). The target of this receptor is not known. Per-nucleotide qualities are absent, and no much larger clonotype sits a single base away. The sample is drawn from a study of identical twins (dated by TCRdb to the mid-2010s). For the study in its entirety: To test whether fetal clonotypes persist, this study deep-sequenced TCR alpha and beta repertoires from monozygotic twins, from unrelated adults of various ages, and from cord blood. To rule out contamination, the twin experiments were replicated at different times with different library preparation protocols. Broad study findings and their caveats: A weaker excess of twin sharing was found in beta out-of-frame sequences because the signal-to-noise ratio was lowered by fewer shared sequences. In monozygotic twins, recombination models systematically underestimated out-of-frame TCR alpha sharing, but the models matched the sharing seen between unrelated individuals. Compared with coincidental sharing between unrelated individuals, out-of-frame TCR alpha sequences shared between twins had an excess of sequences with low generation probability. Abundant cord blood beta clonotypes had fewer insertions, young adult naive repertoires showed a similar but weaker trend, and memory repertoires showed no such trend. Invariant T cells such as MAIT and iNKT could partly confound zero-insertion analyses, although diverse VJ usage argued against such confounding for most clonotypes. Because the same donors could not be followed over many years, conclusions were based on cross-sectional statistical analysis.

The germline V gene provides CDR1 WSHSY and CDR2 SAAADI. The CDR3 spans 14 residues, from the cysteine through the phenylalanine. Of the read, only the CDR3 DNA is kept; its 42 bases are in frame from base 1. V lost 6 bases and J lost 5 bases, and the count of bases not matched to a germline gene is 7. Only healthy Caucasian donors were included. The twin cohort comprised three pairs of female monozygotic twins, all aged roughly 18 to 29 years. Positive isolation kits from Invitrogen were used to isolate CD4+ and CD8+ T cell populations. Library method: 5' RACE. Sequencing took place on an Illumina HiSeq 2000. A universal primer binding site was introduced by template switching, and a unique molecular identifier was present in the final cDNA, enabling accurate counting of TCR cDNA molecules. Specific primers in the conserved constant-segment region were used to synthesize first-strand cDNA for the TCR alpha and beta chains. Each cDNA library was double barcoded, with a SMART-Mk sample barcode plus Illumina barcodes, to control for contamination. Two successive PCR steps introduced TruSeq adapter sequences along with Illumina sample barcodes. The TCR alpha and beta cDNA libraries were sequenced on the Illumina HiSeq platform using custom primers. Per the source publication's procedure: Unique molecular identifiers were extracted from raw reads with MiGEC, and CDR3 positions were determined with MiXCR. For each individual, recombination models were inferred using an EM algorithm with the repgenHMM and IGoR tools. Shared clonotypes were analyzed with the tcR package in R, and sharing was normalized by the product of cloneset sizes. To study raw recombination without the effects of thymic and clonal selection, out-of-frame nonproductive sequences were analyzed. The public reads were reanalyzed by TCRdb: fastp trimming at Q25, MiXCR alignment, in-frame beta chains only. CDR3 protein duplicates are merged, each entry listing the most common genes and DNA. TCRdb assigned the V and J calls; the authors' analysis was not used. The sample table holds 200,000 to 300,000 distinct CDR3 sequences, of which 6.5% to 9% were seen once. In total, the top ten clones hold about 5.6% of the sample.

These data also formed part of another study, on yellow fever vaccine responses in identical twins. As the second paper documents: The T cell response to vaccination in identical twins was reported by the authors to appear partly convergent and partly personalized. Focusing on identical twins, the study followed the T cell clones that responded to the vaccine, and did so with precision.

The sequencing input was CD8+ T cells sorted from blood. This sequence was found in a woman between 18 and 30 years old in good health. The chain is encoded by TRBV10-2 joined to TRBJ2-5, with 9 bases in between that match TRBD1. The CDR3 region has the sequence CASSGDRVRETQYF. The DNA is TGCGCCAGCAGCGGGGACAGGGTCCGGGAGACCCAGTACTTC.